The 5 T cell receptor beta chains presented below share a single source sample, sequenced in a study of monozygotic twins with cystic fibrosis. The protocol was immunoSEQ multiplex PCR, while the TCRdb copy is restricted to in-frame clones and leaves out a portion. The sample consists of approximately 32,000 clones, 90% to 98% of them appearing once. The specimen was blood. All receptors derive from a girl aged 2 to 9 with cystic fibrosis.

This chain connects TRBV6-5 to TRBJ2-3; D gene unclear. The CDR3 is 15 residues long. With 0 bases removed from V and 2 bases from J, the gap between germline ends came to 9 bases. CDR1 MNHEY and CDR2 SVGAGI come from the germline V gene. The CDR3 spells CASSYSPQTTDTQYF. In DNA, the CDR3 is TGTGCCAGCAGTTACTCCCCCCAAACCACAGATACGCAGTATTTT.

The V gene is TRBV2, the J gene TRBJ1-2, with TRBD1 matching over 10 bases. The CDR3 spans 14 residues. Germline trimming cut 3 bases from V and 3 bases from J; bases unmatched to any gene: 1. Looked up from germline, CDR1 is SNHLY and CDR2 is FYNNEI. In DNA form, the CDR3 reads TGTGCCAGCAGTGAGACAGGGGGCCACTATGGCTACACCTTC. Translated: CASSETGGHYGYTF.

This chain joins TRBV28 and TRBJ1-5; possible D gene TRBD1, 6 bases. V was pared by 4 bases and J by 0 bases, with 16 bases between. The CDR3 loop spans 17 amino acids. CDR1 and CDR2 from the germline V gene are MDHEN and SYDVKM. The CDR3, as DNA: TGTGCCAGCAGTTCCCACACAGACAGGTTTAGCAATCAGCCCCAGCATTTT. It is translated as CASSSHTDRFSNQPQHF. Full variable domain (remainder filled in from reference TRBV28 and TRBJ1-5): DVKVTQSSRYLVKRTGEKVFLECVQDMDHENMFWYRQDPGLGLRLIYFSYDVKMKEKGDIPEGYSVSREKKERFSLILESASTNQTSMYLCASSSHTDRFSNQPQHFGDGTRLSIL.

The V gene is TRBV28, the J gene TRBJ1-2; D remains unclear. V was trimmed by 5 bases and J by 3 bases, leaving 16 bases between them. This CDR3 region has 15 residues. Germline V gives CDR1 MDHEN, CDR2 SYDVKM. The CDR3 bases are TGTGCCAGCAGTGCGATGGGAGAACATTACTATGGCTACACCTTC. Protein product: CASSAMGEHYYGYTF.

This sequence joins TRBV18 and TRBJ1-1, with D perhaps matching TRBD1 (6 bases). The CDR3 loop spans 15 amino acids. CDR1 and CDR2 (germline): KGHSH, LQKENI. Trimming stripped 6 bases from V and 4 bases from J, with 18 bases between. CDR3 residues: CASSSRGASGTEAFF. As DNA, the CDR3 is TGTGCCAGCTCGTCTCGGGGGGCTAGTGGCACTGAAGCTTTCTTT.